This paragraph reports one T cell receptor (beta chain). Its antigen is not identified. The sample originates from a study of cytomegalovirus exposure and HLA in healthy donors. The V and J ends lost 1 base and 5 bases respectively, with 12 bases between them. Germline V lookup: CDR1 SNHLY, CDR2 FYNNEI. CDR3 length: 14 residues. It was with 60 Vbeta and 13 Jbeta primers that the PCR ran. Method: immunoSEQ multiplex PCR; TCRdb's copy keeps in-frame clones and lacks some. The table shows around 150,000 clones, with just under 85% occurring only once. Findings and caveats of the study: Among TCR beta chains, those listed as cytomegalovirus-associated numbered over 150.

The receptor was derived from a man between 35 and 55 years old in good health and CMV-seropositive. Sequenced material: PBMCs. This chain joins TRBV2 and TRBJ2-7; TRBD2 is a possible D gene (5 bases). The DNA of the CDR3 is TGTGCCAGCAGTGAAGGCCTCCTCGGGGACGAGCAGTACTTC. Residues: CASSEGLLGDEQYF.